Listed here are 21 T cell receptor beta chains from one sample, sequenced in a study of blood T cell repertoires in COVID-19. Sequencing was performed with immunoSEQ multiplex PCR; in TCRdb, only in-frame clones are kept and a portion is missing. This sample has more than 110,000 clones, with roughly 84% found just once. The material sequenced was peripheral blood. Receptors were obtained from a human donor in a cohort sampled during active COVID-19.

The genes are TRBV6-2 or TRBV6-3 and TRBJ1-5; 8 nucleotides line up with TRBD1. Trimming cost V 5 bases and J 1 base; bases outside gene matches: 7. CDR1 is MNHEY and CDR2 is SVGEGT in the germline V gene. The CDR3 spans 16 residues. CDR3 loop: CASSDYRGESNQPQHF. CDR3 coding DNA: TGTGCCAGCAGTGATTACAGGGGGGAAAGCAATCAGCCCCAGCATTTT.

J is TRBJ1-1 and V is TRBV4-1, with 7 bases identical to TRBD1. CDR3 length equals 17 residues. The germline CDR1 and CDR2 sequences are MGHRA and YSYEKL. V shed 0 bases and J 0 bases; nucleotides not matched to a gene: 7. CDR3 protein: CASSQDLGGAMNTEAFF. CDR3 in DNA: TGCGCCAGCAGCCAAGATCTAGGGGGCGCGATGAACACTGAAGCTTTCTTT.

The CDR3 sequence is CASSLLRLGNTEAFF. DNA of the CDR3: TGTGCCAGCAGTTTATTAAGACTGGGGAACACTGAAGCTTTCTTT. The V gene is TRBV27, the J gene TRBJ1-1; D is ambiguous. Trimming stripped 1 base from V and 1 base from J, with 10 bases between. Per germline, CDR1 MNHEY and CDR2 SMNVEV (reference sequence). The CDR3 runs to 15 residues.

This rearrangement joins TRBV10-2 to TRBJ1-5; no definite D call. Germline CDR1 is WSHSY and CDR2 is SAAADI. Deletions cut 3 bases from V and 5 bases from J, with 8 bases between. The CDR3 runs 13 residues. The CDR3 reads CASSDTRDQPQHF. The DNA of the CDR3 is TGCGCCAGCAGTGATACGAGGGATCAGCCCCAGCATTTT.

V is TRBV19 and J is TRBJ1-5; 7 bases align to TRBD1. Germline trimming cut 6 bases from V and 6 bases from J; bases unmatched to any gene: 11. CDR1 and CDR2 (germline): LNHDA, SQIVND (reference sequence). The CDR3 has 15 amino acids. For the CDR3, the DNA is TGTGCCAGTAGACCCCCGACAGGGCTAGGTCAGCCCCAGCATTTT. As protein: CASRPPTGLGQPQHF. Based on the CDR3 plus reference TRBV19 and TRBJ1-5, the full variable domain is DGGITQSPKYLFRKEGQNVTLSCEQNLNHDAMYWYRQDPGQGLRLIYYSQIVNDFQKGDIAEGYSVSREKKESFPLTVTSAQKNPTAFYLCASRPPTGLGQPQHFGDGTRLSIL.

For the CDR3, the DNA is TGCGCCAGCTCGCGGGGCTCTGGGGCCAACGTCCTGACTTTC. It encodes CASSRGSGANVLTF. The chain couples TRBV5-1 to TRBJ2-6; D is perhaps TRBD2 (6 bases). In germline, CDR1 is SGHRS, CDR2 YFSETQ. The CDR3 extends over 14 amino acids. V was shortened by 7 bases and J by 0 bases, with 8 bases between the two germline ends.

This chain connects TRBV11-1 to TRBJ2-5; D may be TRBD1 (6 bases). V lost 5 bases to trimming and J lost 0 bases, with 13 bases between them. In germline, CDR1 is SGHAT, CDR2 FQDESV (reference sequence). This CDR3 has 15 residues. CDR3 region: CASSPRTAYQETQYF. CDR3 in DNA: TGTGCCAGCAGCCCAAGGACAGCCTACCAAGAGACCCAGTACTTC.

This clone was detected only once. This chain connects TRBV28 to TRBJ2-5; 7 bases are a match to TRBD2. The CDR3 sequence is 16 residues long. Germline V gene data show CDR1 as MDHEN and CDR2 as SYDVKM. The trim removed 6 bases at V and 2 bases at J, leaving 12 bases unmatched. This chain's CDR3 is CASRTHGGVGQETQYF. In nucleotides, the CDR3 is TGTGCCAGCAGGACTCATGGGGGGGTAGGTCAAGAGACCCAGTACTTC.

This clone was seen a few times. This chain uses TRBV3-1 (or the pseudogene TRBV3-2) with TRBJ2-7; D is unclear. Per the germline V gene, CDR1 is LGHDT and CDR2 is YNNKEL (reference sequence). V was cut by 0 bases and J by 5 bases, with 5 bases left in between. The CDR3 sequence is 12 residues long. The CDR3 nucleotides are TGTGCCAGCAGCCAAGACCGAGACGAGCAGTACTTC. Protein sequence: CASSQDRDEQYF.

V is TRBV20-1 and J is TRBJ2-7; the match to TRBD1 covers 12 bases. The CDR3 extends over 15 amino acids. The V segment lost 3 bases and the J segment 7 bases; nucleotides outside the gene matches: 10. The V gene's germline CDR1 is DFQATT and CDR2 SNEGSKA (reference sequence). Here the CDR3 DNA reads TGCAGTGCTAGTGGCCGGGACAGGGGGCTTCGGGAGCAGTACTTC. Its translation: CSASGRDRGLREQYF.

The V gene is TRBV3-1 (or the pseudogene TRBV3-2), the J gene TRBJ1-4, with D tentatively TRBD1 (5 bases). The ends were cut back, 2 bases at V and 10 bases at J, with 17 bases in the middle. Germline V lookup: CDR1 LGHDT, CDR2 YNNKEL (reference sequence). CDR3 length equals 15 residues. CDR3 protein: CASSQLVAGWGKLFF. The CDR3 bases are TGTGCCAGCAGCCAACTCGTAGCAGGGTGGGGAAAACTGTTTTTT.

V gene TRBV5-1 combines with J gene TRBJ2-7; the match to TRBD1 covers 7 bases. The CDR3 covers 15 residues. Germline V CDR1 and CDR2: SGHRS, YFSETQ. With 4 bases clipped from V and 5 bases from J, the junction kept 12 bases outside the gene matches. CDR3 sequence (DNA): TGCGCCAGCAGCCCCATCAAGGACAGGTCCCACGAGCAGTACTTC. Amino acid sequence: CASSPIKDRSHEQYF.

The rearrangement joins TRBV4-2 to TRBJ1-2, with TRBD1 identical over 7 bases. Per germline, CDR1 LGHNA and CDR2 YNFKEQ. This CDR3 has 16 amino acids. The V segment lost 3 bases and the J segment 0 bases; nucleotides outside the gene matches: 7. The DNA of the CDR3 is TGTGCCAGCAGCCAGCGACAGGGCGCAGCTAACTATGGCTACACCTTC. It translates to CASSQRQGAANYGYTF.

The sample holds one count of this clone. The V and J genes are TRBV11-2 and TRBJ1-1; tentatively, D is TRBD1 (6 bases). Germline lookup yields CDR1 SGHAT and CDR2 FQNNGV. The CDR3 spans 14 residues. Deletions cut 3 bases from V and 4 bases from J, with 12 bases between. The CDR3 spells CASSFDRLGTEAFF. CDR3 nucleotides: TGTGCCAGCAGCTTCGACAGGCTGGGCACTGAAGCTTTCTTT.

The chain has TRBV3-1 (or the pseudogene TRBV3-2) and TRBJ2-7; a possible D gene is TRBD2 (6 bases). This CDR3 contains 14 residues. Looked up from germline, CDR1 is LGHDT and CDR2 is YNNKEL (reference sequence). The V gene lost 5 bases and the J gene lost 5 bases, with 16 bases spanning the gap. CDR3 sequence (DNA): TGTGCCAGCAGCGTCACTAGAGGCGGGGACGAGCAGTACTTC. As protein: CASSVTRGGDEQYF.

The chain links TRBV20-1 to TRBJ2-2, with a tentative D call TRBD1 (6 bases). In germline, CDR1 is DFQATT, CDR2 SNEGSKA (reference sequence). V was trimmed by 3 bases and J by 7 bases, leaving 18 bases between them. The length of the CDR3 is 15 residues. CDR3: CSASDLRGPSGELFF. The CDR3, as DNA: TGCAGTGCTAGTGATCTCAGGGGTCCAAGCGGGGAGCTGTTTTTT.

In this sample, this clone turned up a few times. The rearrangement links TRBV7-2 to TRBJ2-1, with 10 bases matching TRBD2. CDR3 length equals 18 residues. The V gene end was trimmed by 5 bases and the J gene end by 7 bases; junction bases not matched to a gene: 17. Per germline, CDR1 SGHTA and CDR2 FQGNSA. In DNA, the CDR3 is TGTGCCAGCAGCCCCCGGGGGCTAGCGGGGGTCGGTGGGAATGAGCAGTTCTTC. Protein: CASSPRGLAGVGGNEQFF.

The chain joins TRBV5-1 to TRBJ2-3; TRBD1 matches 7 bases. Trimming took 4 bases from V and 2 from J; bases not matched to a gene: 7. CDR3 size: 15 residues. Looked up from germline, CDR1 is SGHRS and CDR2 is YFSETQ. The CDR3 sequence: CASSPGTVDTDTQYF. In DNA, the CDR3 is TGCGCCAGCAGCCCCGGGACAGTTGACACAGATACGCAGTATTTT.

The J gene is TRBJ2-6, the V gene TRBV29-1, with D uncertain. This CDR3 is built from 12 residues. Germline CDR1 SQVTM, CDR2 ANQGSEA. Deletions cut 6 bases from V and 0 bases from J, with 3 bases between. The CDR3 DNA follows: TGCAGCGTCGTCTCTGGGGCCAACGTCCTGACTTTC. Its translation is CSVVSGANVLTF.

This chain connects TRBV2 to TRBJ1-4; the match to TRBD1 covers 9 bases. Germline V gene sequence: CDR1 SNHLY, CDR2 FYNNEI. V lost 5 bases and J lost 8; bases outside the gene matches: 6. This CDR3 is built from 14 residues. The CDR3 reads CASSPGTGREKLFF. CDR3 in DNA: TGTGCCAGCAGTCCCGGGACAGGGCGCGAAAAACTGTTTTTT. Drawing the rest from reference TRBV2 and TRBJ1-4, the complete variable domain is EPEVTQTPSHQVTQMGQEVILRCVPISNHLYFYWYRQILGQKVEFLVSFYNNEISEKSEIFDDQFSVERPDGSNFTLKIRSTKLEDSAMYFCASSPGTGREKLFFGSGTQLSVL.

The rearrangement joins TRBV6-6 to TRBJ2-2; D possibly corresponds to TRBD1 (6 bases). Germline CDR1 and CDR2: MNHNY and SVGAGI (reference sequence). V was cut by 10 bases and J by 1 base, with 13 bases left in between. This CDR3 has 14 amino acids. CDR3 sequence (DNA): TGTGCCACCCCCCGGACAGAGAACACCGGGGAGCTGTTTTTT. Translating it yields CATPRTENTGELFF.